These T cell receptor beta chains were read from a single sample in a study of human T cells and chemical hapten exposure. One entry per CDR3 protein, called by TCRdb with MiXCR from the 5' RACE reads. The table lists 110,000 or so distinct CDR3 sequences, approximately 20% of them singletons, with 2.8% in the top ten. The receptor source for this set is a human donor in good health. Each CDR3 is given with its conserved first and last residue. D genes are given only for firm matches. Expanded clones are given a class, and other clones once, few, many or no size at all.

j_gene	abundance	d_gene	v_gene	CDR3aa	CDR3nt
TRBJ1-1	-	-	TRBV9	CASSVDGGSGGNTEAFF	TGTGCCAGCAGCGTAGACGGAGGGTCGGGGGGGAACACTGAAGCTTTCTTT
TRBJ2-1	few	TRBD2	TRBV6-4	CASSDSSGSPYNEQFF	TGTGCCAGCAGTGACTCTAGCGGGAGCCCCTACAATGAGCAGTTCTTC
TRBJ2-2	-	-	TRBV9	CASSVAGSSTGELFF	TGTGCCAGCAGCGTAGCTGGTTCGAGCACCGGGGAGCTGTTTTTT
TRBJ2-2	-	TRBD2	TRBV5-4	CASSRLAVNTGELFF	TGTGCCAGCAGCCGACTAGCGGTGAACACCGGGGAGCTGTTTTTT
TRBJ1-4	few	TRBD1	TRBV25-1	CASSETGPNEKLFF	TGTGCCAGCAGTGAGACAGGGCCCAATGAAAAACTGTTTTTT
TRBJ1-3	-	-	TRBV4-1	CASSPYASGAAGNTIYF	TGCGCCAGCAGCCCCTACGCGAGTGGGGCTGCTGGAAACACCATATATTTT
TRBJ1-4	-	-	TRBV11-2	CASSYRVEEKLFF	TGTGCCAGCAGCTACAGGGTCGAGGAAAAACTGTTTTTT
TRBJ2-7	-	-	TRBV6-5	CASSSPLYEQYF	TGTGCCAGCAGTTCCCCATTATACGAGCAGTACTTC
TRBJ2-7	-	-	TRBV5-4	CASSLESVVGYEQYF	TGTGCCAGCAGCTTGGAATCAGTGGTTGGGTACGAGCAGTACTTC
TRBJ1-1	few	TRBD1	TRBV25-1	CASSPGTGRGTEAFF	TGTGCCAGCAGTCCAGGGACAGGGAGGGGCACTGAAGCTTTCTTT
TRBJ2-1	-	-	TRBV7-9	CASSFRPSDRGLYNEQFF	TGTGCCAGCAGCTTCCGCCCGTCGGACCGGGGGTTATACAATGAGCAGTTCTTC
TRBJ1-5	few	-	TRBV4-2	CASSQEAYSNQPQHF	TGTGCCAGCAGCCAAGAGGCGTACAGCAATCAGCCCCAGCATTTT
TRBJ1-1	-	-	TRBV3-1	CASSQDTGVWDNTEAFF	TGTGCCAGCAGCCAAGATACGGGGGTTTGGGATAACACTGAAGCTTTCTTT
TRBJ2-1	-	TRBD2	TRBV6-5	CASSYSIPSGSSYNEQFF	TGTGCCAGCAGTTACTCGATCCCTAGCGGGAGCTCCTACAATGAGCAGTTCTTC
TRBJ1-1	many	TRBD1	TRBV29-1	CSGEQGADEAFF	TGCAGCGGAGAGCAGGGGGCCGATGAAGCTTTCTTT
TRBJ2-5	-	TRBD2	TRBV20-1	CSARLAGGVGAQYF	TGCAGTGCTAGACTAGCGGGAGGAGTGGGGGCCCAGTACTTC
TRBJ2-7	many	TRBD1	TRBV18	CASSSGQSQYEQYF	TGTGCCAGCTCATCGGGACAGAGTCAGTACGAGCAGTACTTC
TRBJ1-1	-	TRBD1	TRBV30	CAWSGGTGGGNTEAFF	TGTGCCTGGAGTGGGGGCACAGGGGGCGGGAACACTGAAGCTTTCTTT
TRBJ2-3	-	TRBD2	TRBV28	CASSPTSDFLPPAEDTQYF	TGTGCCAGCAGTCCAACTAGCGACTTCCTACCCCCAGCAGAGGATACGCAGTATTTT
TRBJ2-1	-	TRBD1	TRBV6-5	CASSPGTDNEQFF	TGTGCCAGCAGTCCCGGGACAGACAATGAGCAGTTCTTC